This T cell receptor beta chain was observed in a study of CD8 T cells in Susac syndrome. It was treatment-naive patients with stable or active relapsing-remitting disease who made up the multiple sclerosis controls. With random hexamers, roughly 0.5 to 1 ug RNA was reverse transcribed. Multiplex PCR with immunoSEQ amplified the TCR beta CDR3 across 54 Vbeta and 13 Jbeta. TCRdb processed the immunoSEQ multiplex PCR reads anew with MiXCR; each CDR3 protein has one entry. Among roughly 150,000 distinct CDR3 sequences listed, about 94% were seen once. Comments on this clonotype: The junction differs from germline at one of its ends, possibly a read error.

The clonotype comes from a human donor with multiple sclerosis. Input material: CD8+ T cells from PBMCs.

The CDR3 protein is CGVERGDEQYF. The CDR3 DNA sequence: TGCGGCGTTGAACGCGGAGACGAGCAGTACTTC. J is TRBJ2-7 and V is TRBV29-1, with unresolved D. The V gene's germline CDR1 is SQVTM and CDR2 ANQGSEA. The CDR3 loop spans 11 amino acids.